The clone carrying this T cell receptor (beta chain) appeared a few times. Its target is not known. No DNA is shown, since the ends of the CDR3 on it are uncertain; the CDR3 is the one TCRdb lists. The source of the sample is a study of Graves' ophthalmopathy and Graves' hyperthyroidism. On the study more broadly: The collection of peripheral blood took place at initial diagnosis, before any treatment. General study points: Using a 13-signature model, the authors split ophthalmopathy from stable hyperthyroidism, with 87.88% sensitivity and roughly 80% specificity. Detected in blood as well were most expanded thyroid clonotypes with frequency above 0.001.

In germline, CDR1 is SEHNR, CDR2 FQNEAQ (reference sequence). Counting both end residues, the CDR3 totals 15 amino acids. Amplified TCR beta CDR3 regions were obtained using RNA transcripts as template. HTBI primers were employed in first-round RT-PCR, then a second-round multiplex PCR followed. TCRdb fed the multiplex PCR reads into MiXCR, producing one record per CDR3 protein. The table has 240,000 or so distinct CDR3 sequences, 45% seen once. The TCR originated in an adult man with Graves' ophthalmopathy. The chain links TRBV7-9 to TRBJ1-5. Sample: peripheral blood. The CDR3 loop reads CASSLGGDFRGPQHF.